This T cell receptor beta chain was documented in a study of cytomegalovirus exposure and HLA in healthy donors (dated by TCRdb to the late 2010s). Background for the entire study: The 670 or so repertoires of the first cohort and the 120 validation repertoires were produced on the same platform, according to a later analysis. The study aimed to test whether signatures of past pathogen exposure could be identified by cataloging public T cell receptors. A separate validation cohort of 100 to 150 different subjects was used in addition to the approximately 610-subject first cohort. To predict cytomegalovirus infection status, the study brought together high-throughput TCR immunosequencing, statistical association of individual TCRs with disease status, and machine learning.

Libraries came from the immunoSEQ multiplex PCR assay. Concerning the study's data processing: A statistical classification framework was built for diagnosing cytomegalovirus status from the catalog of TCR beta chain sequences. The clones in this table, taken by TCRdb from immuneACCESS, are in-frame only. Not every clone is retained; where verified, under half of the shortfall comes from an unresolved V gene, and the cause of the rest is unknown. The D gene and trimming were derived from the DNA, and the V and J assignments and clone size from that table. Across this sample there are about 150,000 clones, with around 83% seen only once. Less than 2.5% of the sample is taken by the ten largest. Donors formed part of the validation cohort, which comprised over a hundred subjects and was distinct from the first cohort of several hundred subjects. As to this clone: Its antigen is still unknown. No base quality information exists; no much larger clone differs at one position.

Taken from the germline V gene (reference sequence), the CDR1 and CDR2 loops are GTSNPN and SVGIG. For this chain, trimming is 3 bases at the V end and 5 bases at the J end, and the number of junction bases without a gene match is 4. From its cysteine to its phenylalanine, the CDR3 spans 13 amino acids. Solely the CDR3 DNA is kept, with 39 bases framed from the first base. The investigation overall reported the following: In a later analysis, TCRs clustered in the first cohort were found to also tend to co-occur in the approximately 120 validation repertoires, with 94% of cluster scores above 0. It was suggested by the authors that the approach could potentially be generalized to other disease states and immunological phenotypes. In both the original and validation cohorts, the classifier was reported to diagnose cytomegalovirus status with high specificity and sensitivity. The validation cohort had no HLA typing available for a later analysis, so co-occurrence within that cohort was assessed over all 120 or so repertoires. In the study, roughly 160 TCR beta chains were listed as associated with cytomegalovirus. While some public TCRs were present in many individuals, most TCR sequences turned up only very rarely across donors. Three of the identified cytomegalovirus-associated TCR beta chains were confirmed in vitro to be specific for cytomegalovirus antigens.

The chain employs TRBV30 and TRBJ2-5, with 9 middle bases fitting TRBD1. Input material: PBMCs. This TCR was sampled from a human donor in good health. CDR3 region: CAWRQGAGETQYF. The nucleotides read TGTGCCTGGAGACAGGGGGCCGGCGAGACCCAGTACTTC.